Each of the 31 T cell receptor beta chains below was sequenced from the same sample in a study of shared clonotypes between healthy human individuals. Method: immunoSEQ multiplex PCR; TCRdb's copy keeps in-frame clones and lacks some. The repertoire holds roughly 850,000 clones, with about 97% as singletons. Naivety among CD8 cells was defined by CD45RO negativity and positive CCR7 selection, thereby excluding terminally differentiated effector memory CD45RA+ cells. Sequenced sample: naive CD8+ T cells sorted from blood. The receptors come from a man aged 25-40 years in good health.

V is TRBV11-2 and J is TRBJ2-7, with a weak D call TRBD2 (5 bases). CDR3 length: 13 residues. With 1 base removed from V and 6 bases from J, the gap between germline ends came to 10 bases. Germline V CDR1 and CDR2: SGHAT, FQNNGV. CDR3 DNA sequence: TGTGCCAGCAGCTTAGTGTCTGGAGGCGAGCAGTACTTC. Protein sequence: CASSLVSGGEQYF. Based on the CDR3 plus reference TRBV11-2 and TRBJ2-7, the full variable domain is EAGVAQSPRYKIIEKRQSVAFWCNPISGHATLYWYQQILGQGPKLLIQFQNNGVVDDSQLPKDRFSAERLKGVDSTLKIQPAKLEDSAVYLCASSLVSGGEQYFGPGTRLTVT.

The chain is built from TRBV11-2 and TRBJ2-7; the D gene is possibly TRBD1 (6 bases). The V end was cut by 5 bases, the J end by 7 bases, with 12 bases between. Per the germline V gene, CDR1 is SGHAT and CDR2 is FQNNGV. The length of the CDR3 is 12 residues. The CDR3 here is CASSPQGQEQYF. DNA for the CDR3: TGTGCCAGCAGCCCCCAGGGGCAAGAGCAGTACTTC.

The genes are TRBV19 and TRBJ2-2; 8 nucleotides align to TRBD2. J lost 7 bases, V lost 5 bases, and 6 bases had no gene match. This CDR3 comprises 14 residues. In germline, CDR1 is LNHDA, CDR2 SQIVND (reference sequence). The CDR3 bases are TGTGCCAGTAGTGTGGCGGGAGGAGGCGGGGAGCTGTTTTTT. Encoded protein: CASSVAGGGGELFF.

The V gene is TRBV7-8, the J gene TRBJ2-3; D is unresolved. The CDR3 covers 12 residues. V was trimmed by 3 bases and J by 5 bases, leaving 6 bases between them. Looked up from germline, CDR1 is SGHVS and CDR2 is FQNEAQ. CDR3 in amino acids: CASSLHIDTQYF. The CDR3 nucleotides are TGTGCCAGCAGCTTGCATATAGATACGCAGTATTTT.

This chain links TRBV7-8 with TRBJ2-1; no firm D call. CDR1 and CDR2 (germline): SGHVS, FQNEAQ. The CDR3 totals 15 residues. V gave up 5 bases and J gave up 0 bases, with 11 bases separating them. CDR3 DNA sequence: TGTGCCAGCAGCCCGGCACATAGCTCCTACAATGAGCAGTTCTTC. This gives the protein CASSPAHSSYNEQFF. Complete variable domain (other parts from reference TRBV7-8 and TRBJ2-1): GAGVSQSPRYKVAKRGQDVALRCDPISGHVSLFWYQQALGQGPEFLTYFQNEAQLDKSGLPSDRFFAERPEGSVSTLKIQRTQQEDSAVYLCASSPAHSSYNEQFFGPGTRLTVL.

The chain uses TRBV5-5 and TRBJ2-1; 7 bases line up with TRBD2. Germline-derived CDR1 and CDR2 are SGHKS and YYEKEE (reference sequence). The trim removed 3 bases at V and 14 bases at J, leaving 8 bases unmatched. The CDR3 has 12 residues. CDR3 bases: TGTGCCAGCAGCTGGCTTACTAGCGAGGAGTTCTTC. Translated, it gives CASSWLTSEEFF.

This chain connects TRBV4-3 to TRBJ1-3; no clear D. Looked up from germline, CDR1 is LGHNA and CDR2 is YSLEER. The germline V and J ends were trimmed by 4 bases and 4 bases, with 14 bases remaining between them. This CDR3 spans 15 amino acids. CDR3 bases: TGCGCCAGCAGCCCCTCCAGCGGTTACGGAAACACCATATATTTT. Translation gives CASSPSSGYGNTIYF.

The chain carries TRBV6-5 and TRBJ2-5, with D perhaps matching TRBD2 (6 bases). The CDR3 is 15 residues long. The V gene lost 6 bases and the J gene lost 3 bases, with 17 bases spanning the gap. Germline CDR1 MNHEY, CDR2 SVGAGI. The CDR3 sequence is CASRARASAKETQYF. In nucleotides, the CDR3 is TGTGCCAGCAGAGCCCGGGCTAGCGCAAAAGAGACCCAGTACTTC.

Turning to this clone: One end of the junction fails to match germline, which may point to a read error. This chain connects TRBV28 to TRBJ1-1, with D hard to call. The CDR3 totals 14 residues. Looked up from germline, CDR1 is MDHEN and CDR2 is SYDVKM. For the CDR3, the DNA is TGTGCCAGCACCCCCCGGAGTCGGTCATTTTGGTCCTCTTTT. Residues: CASTPRSRSFWSSF.

V usage is TRBV2 and J usage is TRBJ1-1, with D unclear. The CDR3 covers 13 residues. V lost 3 bases to trimming and J lost 8 bases, with 13 bases between them. Germline-derived CDR1 and CDR2 are SNHLY and FYNNEI. The DNA for the CDR3 is TGTGCCAGCAGTGACGGCAGAGGCCTCGAAGCTTTCTTT. Amino acids: CASSDGRGLEAFF.

This rearrangement joins TRBV14 to TRBJ2-2; TRBD2 matches 9 bases. V lost 3 bases and J lost 5; bases outside the gene matches: 7. This CDR3 spans 16 amino acids. Germline-derived CDR1 and CDR2 are SGHDN and FVKESK. The CDR3 nucleotides read TGTGCCAGCAGCCATGTAGCGGGAGTGCGAACCGGGGAGCTGTTTTTT. The encoded protein is CASSHVAGVRTGELFF. Based on the CDR3 plus reference TRBV14 and TRBJ2-2, the full variable domain is EAGVTQFPSHSVIEKGQTVTLRCDPISGHDNLYWYRRVMGKEIKFLLHFVKESKQDESGMPNNRFLAERTGGTYSTLKVQPAELEDSGVYFCASSHVAGVRTGELFFGEGSRLTVL.

The CDR3 loop is CASSLGWDQPQHF. CDR3 DNA sequence: TGTGCCAGCAGCTTGGGGTGGGATCAGCCCCAGCATTTT. This chain uses TRBV5-8 with TRBJ1-5; D gene unclear. Trimming pared 0 bases from V and 5 bases from J, leaving 6 bases between. The germline V gene encodes CDR1 SGHTS and CDR2 YDEGEE. The CDR3 has 13 amino acids.

The chain links TRBV27 to TRBJ2-1, with 7 nucleotides matching TRBD2. J was trimmed by 9 bases and V by 2 bases; bases with no gene match: 7. Germline V gene sequence: CDR1 MNHEY, CDR2 SMNVEV (reference sequence). The length of the CDR3 is 14 residues. The CDR3 loop is CASSLPSASGEQFF. CDR3 coding DNA: TGTGCCAGCAGTTTACCCTCGGCTAGCGGTGAGCAGTTCTTC.

Written as DNA, the CDR3 is TGTGCCAGCAGTGCGCTACTAGCGGCCTACGAGCAGTACTTC. It yields the protein CASSALLAAYEQYF. This chain uses TRBV6-1 with TRBJ2-7; 8 bases fit TRBD2. J lost 2 bases, V lost 4 bases, and 4 bases had no gene match. The CDR3 contains 14 residues. CDR1 and CDR2 from the germline V gene are MNHNS and SASEGT.

The genes are TRBV11-2 and TRBJ2-1; TRBD1 matches 12 bases. CDR1 and CDR2 from the germline V gene are SGHAT and FQNNGV. Germline trimming cut 4 bases from V and 5 bases from J; bases unmatched to any gene: 3. The CDR3 spans 15 residues. This CDR3 is CASSSGQGADNEQFF. In nucleotides, the CDR3 is TGTGCCAGCAGCTCGGGACAGGGGGCTGACAATGAGCAGTTCTTC.

This clone has a handful of counts. The rearrangement uses TRBV5-4 and TRBJ2-7; D is unresolved. CDR3 length: 12 residues. From germline, CDR1 is SGHNT and CDR2 YYREEE (reference sequence). The germline V and J ends were trimmed by 4 bases and 8 bases, with 13 bases remaining between them. DNA of the CDR3: TGTGCCAGCAGCCACACAAATAAGAAGCAGTACTTC. It encodes CASSHTNKKQYF.

Comments on this clone: At the DNA level, this CDR3 is encoded by other sequences in the same sample as well. The V gene is TRBV6-1, the J gene TRBJ2-7; the D is unclear. Germline V CDR1 and CDR2: MNHNS, SASEGT. CDR3 length: 12 amino acids. The germline V and J ends were trimmed by 3 bases and 3 bases, with 6 bases remaining between them. CDR3 sequence (DNA): TGTGCCAGCAGTGACTCGGGCTACGAGCAGTACTTC. As protein: CASSDSGYEQYF.

The chain employs TRBV27 and TRBJ1-4; 8 bases agree with TRBD1. Germline CDR1 MNHEY, CDR2 SMNVEV (reference sequence). The CDR3 is 17 residues long. The junction had 12 bases not matched to a gene; V was cut back by 1 base and J by 8 bases. CDR3 coding DNA: TGTGCCAGCAGTTTATTCCTCCGGCAGGGGGCGACGGAAAAACTGTTTTTT. Translating gives CASSLFLRQGATEKLFF.

A remark on this clone: At the DNA level, this CDR3 is encoded by other sequences in the same sample as well. V usage is TRBV19 and J usage is TRBJ2-1; 8 bases agree with TRBD2. The CDR3 contains 15 residues. The germline gives CDR1 LNHDA, CDR2 SQIVND (reference sequence). The junction had 3 bases not matched to a gene; V was cut back by 5 bases and J by 0 bases. CDR3 in DNA: TGTGCCAGTAGTCTCAGCGGGAGCTCCTACAATGAGCAGTTCTTC. This translates into CASSLSGSSYNEQFF.

J is TRBJ2-7 and V is TRBV27; D might be TRBD2 (5 bases). This CDR3 has 14 residues. Germline loops: CDR1 MNHEY, CDR2 SMNVEV (reference sequence). V was pared by 2 bases and J by 5 bases, with 13 bases between. CDR3 in amino acids: CASSLVGATNEQYF. The CDR3 bases are TGTGCCAGCAGTTTAGTGGGAGCAACCAACGAGCAGTACTTC.

This clone was found once. The V and J genes are TRBV14 and TRBJ2-7, with a tentative D call TRBD2 (5 bases). The germline V and J ends were trimmed by 1 base and 0 bases, with 13 bases remaining between them. Germline CDR1 reads SGHDN; CDR2 reads FVKESK. The CDR3 is 16 amino acids. The DNA of the CDR3 is TGTGCCAGCAGCCAAGGTCCCAGACTAAGCTCCTACGAGCAGTACTTC. This encodes CASSQGPRLSSYEQYF.

This chain joins TRBV7-9 and TRBJ1-4; D ambiguous. Trimming shortened V by 1 base and J by 4 bases, and 7 bases separated the two germline ends. The CDR3 has 14 residues. CDR1 is SEHNR and CDR2 is FQNEAQ in the germline V gene (reference sequence). CDR3 in DNA: TGTGCCAGCAGCTTAGACCACATTAATGAAAAACTGTTTTTT. Protein product: CASSLDHINEKLFF.

The chain has TRBV27 and TRBJ2-1; D is perhaps TRBD1 (5 bases). The ends were cut back, 6 bases at V and 4 bases at J, with 19 bases in the middle. Germline V gene data show CDR1 as MNHEY and CDR2 as SMNVEV (reference sequence). The CDR3 is made up of 16 amino acids. This chain's CDR3 is CASSRSTGPIYNEQFF. DNA for the CDR3: TGTGCCAGCAGCAGGAGTACAGGACCTATTTACAATGAGCAGTTCTTC.

The genes are TRBV27 and TRBJ1-5, with 8 bases lining up with TRBD1. Trimming at V came to 6 bases and at J to 7 bases, leaving 17 bases not matched to a gene. There are 17 residues in the CDR3. Germline CDR1 reads MNHEY; CDR2 reads SMNVEV (reference sequence). CDR3: CASSTAVGAGGGQPQHF. The CDR3 bases are TGTGCCAGCAGCACCGCCGTGGGGGCAGGGGGCGGGCAGCCCCAGCATTTT.

Only one count was recorded for this clone. The V gene is TRBV4-3, the J gene TRBJ2-1; D may correspond to TRBD1 or TRBD2 (5 bases each). Trimming took 0 bases from V and 3 from J, leaving 9 bases between them. Germline CDR1 reads LGHNA; CDR2 reads YSLEER. The CDR3 is 15 residues long. Here the CDR3 DNA reads TGCGCCAGCAGCCAAGATGTGGGGGACTACAATGAGCAGTTCTTC. Its protein product is CASSQDVGDYNEQFF.

The chain carries TRBV7-9 and TRBJ2-1; maybe TRBD1 (6 bases). The CDR3 totals 13 residues. Per the germline V gene, CDR1 is SEHNR and CDR2 is FQNEAQ (reference sequence). The V end lost 3 bases, the J end lost 6 bases, and 9 bases lay between the germline ends. CDR3 DNA sequence: TGTGCCAGCAGCTTCTTACAGGGCAATGAGCAGTTCTTC. Translated, it gives CASSFLQGNEQFF.

This chain links TRBV6-1 with TRBJ2-1; D is possibly TRBD2 (6 bases). The ends were cut back, 4 bases at V and 9 bases at J, with 16 bases in the middle. The CDR3 has 14 residues. Looked up from germline, CDR1 is MNHNS and CDR2 is SASEGT. The CDR3 bases are TGTGCCAGCAGTGTCGGGAGTCTAGGAGCTGAGCAGTTCTTC. Its translation: CASSVGSLGAEQFF.

The rearrangement joins TRBV5-4 to TRBJ2-2, with D possibly called TRBD1 or TRBD2 (6 bases each). V shed 3 bases and J shed 3 bases, with 15 bases lying between them. Germline loops: CDR1 SGHNT, CDR2 YYREEE (reference sequence). CDR3 length: 16 amino acids. Written as DNA, the CDR3 is TGTGCCAGCAGCTGGAGGGGGAGTACGGACACCGGGGAGCTGTTTTTT. Translated: CASSWRGSTDTGELFF.

In nucleotides, the CDR3 is TGTGCCAGCAGCCCTAGCCCCAGGAGGGACCCCTACGAGCAGTACTTC. Encoded protein: CASSPSPRRDPYEQYF. The chain carries TRBV11-2 and TRBJ2-7, with D perhaps matching TRBD2 (6 bases). From germline, CDR1 is SGHAT and CDR2 FQNNGV. This CDR3 comprises 16 residues. V lost 5 bases, J lost 2 bases, and 19 bases lay in between.

The CDR3 nucleotides are TGCAGCGTTGACGGCCGGGGGGGGAGCACAGATACGCAGTATTTT. Protein: CSVDGRGGSTDTQYF. The chain carries TRBV29-1 and TRBJ2-3; 8 nucleotides align to TRBD2. Losses at the gene ends were 3 bases for V and 0 bases for J; bases not matched to a gene: 5. The CDR3 loop spans 15 amino acids. The germline gives CDR1 SQVTM, CDR2 ANQGSEA.

The chain combines TRBV9 with TRBJ1-2; D is perhaps TRBD1 (5 bases). Trimming took 3 bases from V and 0 from J, leaving 9 bases between them. Germline CDR1 SGDLS, CDR2 YYNGEE. CDR3 size: 14 residues. Here the CDR3 reads CASSADRANYGYTF. The CDR3 nucleotides are TGTGCCAGCAGCGCTGACAGAGCTAACTATGGCTACACCTTC.